Sequencing of this T cell receptor (delta chain) was carried out in a study of Vδ1+ human thymocytes. Study-wide results and caveats: Unexpected Vdelta2 sequences could cause misinterpretation of bulk repertoire data. Highly polyclonal TRG and TRD repertoires with Gaussian CDR3 length distributions appeared in thymus.

The CDR3 has 22 residues. Germline V gives CDR1 TSWWSYY, CDR2 QGS. V lost 2 bases, J lost 0 bases, and 23 bases stayed unmatched. Comment on this clone: What it binds is unknown.

The template was reverse-transcribed extracted RNA. CDR3 amplicons came from multiplex PCR with pooled V-gene forward and constant-region reverse primers. TCRdb reapplied CATT to the multiplex PCR reads. The sample carries 70,000 or so delta-chain clones, approximately 34% recorded once. The sample taken for sequencing was Vdelta1+ gamma-delta thymocytes from the thymus. Described subset: FACS-sorted CD3+ TCRalphabeta- TCRVdelta1+ TCRVdelta2- thymocytes. This receptor was obtained from a boy in the first two years of life who had congenital heart surgery. J is TRDJ1 and V is TRDV1, with 8 bases lining up with TRDD3. The CDR3 DNA follows: TGTGCTCTTGGGGAAAGGCGAACGGCCCCTGTACTGGGGGCCTCGTACACCGATAAACTCATCTTT. Translating gives CALGERRTAPVLGASYTDKLIF.